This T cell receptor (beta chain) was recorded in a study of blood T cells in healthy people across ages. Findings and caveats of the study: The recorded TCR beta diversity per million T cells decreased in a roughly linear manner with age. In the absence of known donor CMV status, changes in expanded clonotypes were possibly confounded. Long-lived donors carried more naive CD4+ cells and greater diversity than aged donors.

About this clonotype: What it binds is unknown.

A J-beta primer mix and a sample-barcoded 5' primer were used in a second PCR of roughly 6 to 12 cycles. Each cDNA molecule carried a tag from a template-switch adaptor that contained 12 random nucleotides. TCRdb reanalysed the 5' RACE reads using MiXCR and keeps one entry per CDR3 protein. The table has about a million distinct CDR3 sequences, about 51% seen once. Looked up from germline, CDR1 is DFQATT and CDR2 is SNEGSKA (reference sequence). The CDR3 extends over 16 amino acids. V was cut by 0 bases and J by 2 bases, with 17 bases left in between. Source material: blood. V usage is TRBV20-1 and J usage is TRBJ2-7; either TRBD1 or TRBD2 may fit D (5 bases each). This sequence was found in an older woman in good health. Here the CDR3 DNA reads TGCAGTGCTAGAGACTCCTTTCGGGACCTTACCTACGAGCAGTACTTC. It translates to CSARDSFRDLTYEQYF.